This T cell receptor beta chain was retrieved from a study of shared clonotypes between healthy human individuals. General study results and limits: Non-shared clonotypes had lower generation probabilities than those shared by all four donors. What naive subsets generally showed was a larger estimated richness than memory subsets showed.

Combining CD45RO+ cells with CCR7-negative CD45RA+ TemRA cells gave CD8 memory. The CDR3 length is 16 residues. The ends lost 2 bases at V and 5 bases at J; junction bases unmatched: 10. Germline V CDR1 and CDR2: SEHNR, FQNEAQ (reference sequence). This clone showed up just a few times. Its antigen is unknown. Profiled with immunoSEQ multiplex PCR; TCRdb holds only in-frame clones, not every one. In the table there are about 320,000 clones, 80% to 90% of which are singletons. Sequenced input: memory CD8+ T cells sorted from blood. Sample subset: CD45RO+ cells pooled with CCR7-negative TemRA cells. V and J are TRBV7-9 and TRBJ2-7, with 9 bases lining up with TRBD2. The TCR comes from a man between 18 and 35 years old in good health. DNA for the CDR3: TGTGCCAGCAGCTTAACTTCATTAGCGGGAGACCACGAGCAGTACTTC. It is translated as CASSLTSLAGDHEQYF.